Listed here are 8 T cell receptor beta chains from one sample, sequenced in a study of cytomegalovirus exposure and HLA in healthy donors. 13 Jbeta primers and 60 Vbeta primers were used for the PCR. Measured with immunoSEQ multiplex PCR; TCRdb has only the in-frame clones, and not every one. The sample's table shows about 31,000 clones. The sequencing input was PBMCs. These receptors were taken from a female donor in good health and CMV-seronegative.

The gene calls are TRBV7-9 and TRBJ2-7, with 9 positions matching TRBD1. The CDR3 spans 15 residues. The J segment lost 3 bases and the V segment lost 5 bases, leaving 8 bases of the junction unmatched. Germline V lookup: CDR1 SEHNR, CDR2 FQNEAQ (reference sequence). CDR3 sequence: CASSHDRGVHYEQYF. In DNA, the CDR3 is TGTGCCAGCAGCCACGACAGGGGGGTCCACTACGAGCAGTACTTC.

V usage is TRBV7-8 and J usage is TRBJ2-3; TRBD2 agrees at 11 bases. The ends lost 1 base at V and 4 bases at J; junction bases unmatched: 4. The CDR3 loop spans 16 amino acids. Per germline, CDR1 SGHVS and CDR2 FQNEAQ. This CDR3 is CASSLGGLAVADTQYF. The CDR3 DNA reads as TGTGCCAGCAGCTTAGGGGGACTAGCGGTGGCAGATACGCAGTATTTT. The full variable domain, rest sourced from reference TRBV7-8 and TRBJ2-3, is GAGVSQSPRYKVAKRGQDVALRCDPISGHVSLFWYQQALGQGPEFLTYFQNEAQLDKSGLPSDRFFAERPEGSVSTLKIQRTQQEDSAVYLCASSLGGLAVADTQYFGPGTRLTVL.

This chain uses TRBV4-3 with TRBJ2-3, with 10 bases matching TRBD2. The length of the CDR3 is 17 residues. Trimming at V came to 4 bases and at J to 7 bases, leaving 14 bases not matched to a gene. Germline CDR1 is LGHNA and CDR2 is YSLEER. The DNA for the CDR3 is TGCGCCAGCAGCCGGCAGACTAGCGGGCGGGAGCGGAATACGCAGTATTTT. The encoded protein is CASSRQTSGRERNTQYF.

The rearrangement links TRBV6-1 to TRBJ2-5, with TRBD1 matching 10 bases. V lost 0 bases, J lost 4 bases, and 2 bases stayed unmatched. This CDR3 contains 15 residues. CDR1 is MNHNS, CDR2 SASEGT, per germline. DNA of the CDR3: TGTGCCAGCAGTGAAGCGACAGGGGGCGCAGAGACCCAGTACTTC. It translates to CASSEATGGAETQYF.

CDR3 coding DNA: TGTGCCAGCAGCGTAGGAGGTAGCGGGGGGCTCAATGAGCAGTTCTTC. It encodes CASSVGGSGGLNEQFF. The chain couples TRBV9 to TRBJ2-1, with 10 bases lining up with TRBD2. V was pared by 0 bases and J by 6 bases, with 6 bases of the junction left unmatched. This CDR3 is 16 amino acids long. From germline, CDR1 is SGDLS and CDR2 YYNGEE.

V gene TRBV11-3 combines with J gene TRBJ2-4; TRBD2 matches at 8 bases. The V and J ends lost 5 bases and 5 bases, in that order; junction bases with no gene match: 14. The CDR3 is 17 residues long. CDR1 SGHNT and CDR2 YENEEA come from the germline V gene. This CDR3 is CASSPNSGTSRQNIQYF. CDR3 in DNA: TGTGCCAGCAGCCCGAACTCCGGGACTAGTCGCCAAAACATTCAGTACTTC.

The CDR3 sequence is CASSQPQETQYF. The DNA for the CDR3 is TGCGCCAGCAGCCAACCTCAAGAGACCCAGTACTTC. J is TRBJ2-5 and V is TRBV4-1; D gene uncertain. There are 12 residues in the CDR3. Per the germline V gene, CDR1 is MGHRA and CDR2 is YSYEKL. Trimming removed 2 bases at V and 2 bases at J, with 3 bases between.

The chain has TRBV6-6 and TRBJ2-7; D is possibly TRBD2 (7 bases). Looked up from germline, CDR1 is MNHNY and CDR2 is SVGAGI (reference sequence). The CDR3 consists of 13 residues. V was shortened by 7 bases and J by 2 bases, with 12 bases between the two germline ends. The CDR3 is CASKGGGAYEQYF. In nucleotides, the CDR3 is TGTGCCAGCAAAGGGGGGGGAGCCTACGAGCAGTACTTC.